This T cell receptor (beta chain) emerged from a study of PD-1 blockade in classical Hodgkin lymphoma. Study results and limitations: Baseline TCR diversity was reportedly lower in newly diagnosed patients than in healthy donors. It was reported as lower still in relapsed/refractory patients. By C4D1 there was a significant rise in CD4+ TCR diversity but not in CD8+ TCR diversity.

This clone was seen a few times. Its antigen remains unidentified. Each and every patient relapsed after autologous stem cell transplantation, and patients got differing brentuximab vedotin exposure. Generated by immunoSEQ multiplex PCR, the TCRdb table keeps only in-frame clones and is missing some. The sample holds around 26,000 clones; about 70% are singletons and the top ten take 2.5% to 3.5%. Germline assignment: CDR1 SEHNR and CDR2 FQNEAQ (reference sequence). There are 17 residues in the CDR3. With 1 base clipped from V and 3 bases from J, the junction kept 8 bases outside the gene matches. The chain links TRBV7-9 to TRBJ2-5, with 10 positions matching TRBD1. The source of this sequence is a human donor with classical Hodgkin lymphoma. This specimen consisted of peripheral blood mononuclear cells (PBMCs), obtained at baseline. Written as DNA, the CDR3 is TGTGCCAGCAGCTTAGGGGCCGGGACAGGGGAGGAAGAGACCCAGTACTTC. This sequence encodes CASSLGAGTGEEETQYF. The whole variable domain, filled in from reference TRBV7-9 and TRBJ2-5, reads DTGVSQNPRHKITKRGQNVTFRCDPISEHNRLYWYRQTLGQGPEFLTYFQNEAQLEKSRLLSDRFSAERPKGSFSTLEIQRTEQGDSAMYLCASSLGAGTGEEETQYFGPGTRLLVL.